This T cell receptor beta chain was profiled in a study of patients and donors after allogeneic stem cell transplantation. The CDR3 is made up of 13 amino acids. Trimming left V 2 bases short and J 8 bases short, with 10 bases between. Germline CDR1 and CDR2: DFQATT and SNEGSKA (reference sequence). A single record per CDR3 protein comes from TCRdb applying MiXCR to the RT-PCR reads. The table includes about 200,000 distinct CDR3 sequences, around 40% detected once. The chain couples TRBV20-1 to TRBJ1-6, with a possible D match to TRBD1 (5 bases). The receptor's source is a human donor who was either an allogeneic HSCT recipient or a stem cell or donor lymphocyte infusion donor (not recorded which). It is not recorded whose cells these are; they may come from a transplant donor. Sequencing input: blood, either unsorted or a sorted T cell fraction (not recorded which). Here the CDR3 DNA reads TGCAGTGCTAGACAGGGAATAGATTCACCCCTCCACTTT. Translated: CSARQGIDSPLHF.